A selection of T cell receptor beta chains follows, all from one sample in a study of blood T cell repertoires in COVID-19. Only in-frame clones appear in the TCRdb table, and some are missing; sequencing was by immunoSEQ multiplex PCR. In the table there are approximately 500,000 clones, more than 75% of which are singletons. Sequencing input: PBMCs or T cells enriched from blood (not recorded which). The source is a woman in her 40s who had recovered from COVID-19. The CDR3 runs from the conserved cysteine through the conserved F or W. D genes are given only for firm matches. Size is stated for part of the rows, as once, few or many counts, or as a class when the clone is expanded.

J: TRBJ2-5; V: TRBV5-1; length: 16; size: NA; D: NA; CDR3: CASSPLTGRGLETQYF; DNA: TGCGCCAGCAGCCCCCTCACAGGGAGGGGCTTGGAGACCCAGTACTTC
J: TRBJ1-6; V: TRBV10-3; length: 14; size: NA; D: NA; CDR3: CAISEGTPNSPLHF; DNA: TGTGCCATCAGTGAGGGGACACCCAATTCACCCCTCCACTTT
J: TRBJ2-7; V: TRBV6-5; length: 14; size: once; D: TRBD2; CDR3: CASNHPSGTYEQYF; DNA: TGTGCCAGCAACCACCCTAGCGGCACCTACGAGCAGTACTTC
J: TRBJ1-6; V: TRBV5-4; length: 13; size: NA; D: TRBD1; CDR3: CASSRDSNSPLHF; DNA: TGTGCCAGCAGCCGGGACAGCAATTCACCCCTCCACTTT
J: TRBJ2-5; V: TRBV4-3; length: 15; size: NA; D: TRBD1; CDR3: CASSQLTGVAETQYF; DNA: TGCGCCAGCAGCCAGCTGACAGGGGTGGCGGAGACCCAGTACTTC
J: TRBJ2-7; V: TRBV23-1; length: 14; size: NA; D: TRBD1; CDR3: CASPQRDRAYEQYF; DNA: TGCGCCAGTCCACAAAGGGACAGGGCCTACGAGCAGTACTTC
J: TRBJ2-5; V: TRBV27; length: 17; size: NA; D: TRBD2; CDR3: CASKHSELAAGEETQYF; DNA: TGTGCCAGCAAACACTCCGAGCTAGCGGCGGGGGAAGAGACCCAGTACTTC
J: TRBJ1-3; V: TRBV6-2/TRBV6-3; length: 14; size: NA; D: TRBD1; CDR3: CASSRTGSGNTIYF; DNA: TGTGCCAGCAGCAGGACAGGGTCTGGAAACACCATATATTTT
J: TRBJ1-4; V: TRBV3-1/TRBV3-2; length: 15; size: once; D: TRBD1; CDR3: CASSQDPQGNEKLFF; DNA: TGTGCCAGCAGCCAAGACCCACAGGGGAATGAAAAACTGTTTTTT
J: TRBJ2-1; V: TRBV7-2; length: 13; size: few; D: NA; CDR3: CASSPALYNEQFF; DNA: TGTGCCAGCAGCCCCGCACTATACAATGAGCAGTTCTTC
J: TRBJ2-4; V: TRBV29-1; length: 15; size: few; D: NA; CDR3: CSVEDPVVGSSLQYF; DNA: TGCAGCGTTGAAGATCCGGTAGTCGGTTCATCTCTTCAGTACTTC
J: TRBJ2-7; V: TRBV6-2/TRBV6-3; length: 15; size: NA; D: TRBD2; CDR3: CASSFRREGRYEQYF; DNA: TGTGCCAGCAGTTTCCGGCGGGAGGGCCGGTACGAGCAGTACTTC
J: TRBJ2-1; V: TRBV20-1; length: 11; size: NA; D: TRBD2; CDR3: CSGGRRNEQFF; DNA: TGCAGTGGCGGGAGGCGGAATGAGCAGTTCTTC
J: TRBJ1-2; V: TRBV2; length: 14; size: NA; D: TRBD1; CDR3: CASSPDRGRDGYTF; DNA: TGTGCCAGCAGTCCTGACAGGGGACGGGATGGCTACACCTTC
J: TRBJ2-1; V: TRBV5-1; length: 17; size: NA; D: TRBD1; CDR3: CASTGQTGTGSLAAQFF; DNA: TGCGCCAGCACAGGACAAACCGGGACAGGGTCTTTAGCGGCCCAGTTCTTC